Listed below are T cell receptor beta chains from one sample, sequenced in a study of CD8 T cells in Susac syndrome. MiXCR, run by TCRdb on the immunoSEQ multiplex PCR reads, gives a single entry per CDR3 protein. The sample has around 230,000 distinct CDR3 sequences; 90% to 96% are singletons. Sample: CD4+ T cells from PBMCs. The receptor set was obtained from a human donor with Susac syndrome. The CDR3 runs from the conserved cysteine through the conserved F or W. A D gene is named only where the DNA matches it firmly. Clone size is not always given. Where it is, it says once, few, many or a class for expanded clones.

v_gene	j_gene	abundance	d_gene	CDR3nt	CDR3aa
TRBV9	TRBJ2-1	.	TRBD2	TGTGCCAGCAGCCGAACCCCGGGACTAGCGGGAGAGATTCGGCAGTTCTTC	CASSRTPGLAGEIRQFF
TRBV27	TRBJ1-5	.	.	TGTGCCAGCAGTTCCCACGGGGGCGGCAATCAGCCCCAGCATTTT	CASSSHGGGNQPQHF
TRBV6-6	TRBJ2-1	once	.	TGTGCCAGCAGTGACACACAGGGAGGTGAGCAGTTCTTC	CASSDTQGGEQFF
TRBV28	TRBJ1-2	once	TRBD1	TGTGCCAGCGGGACAGAAGCCCTTTTAGGGGGCTACACCTTC	CASGTEALLGGYTF
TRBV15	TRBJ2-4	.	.	TGTGCCACCAGCAGAGAGGGAATTTTAGCCAAAAACATTCAGTACTTC	CATSREGILAKNIQYF
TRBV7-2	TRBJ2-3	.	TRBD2	TGTGCCAGCAGCATTAGCGGGATTAGCACAGATACGCAGTATTTT	CASSISGISTDTQYF
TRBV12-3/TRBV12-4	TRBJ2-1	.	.	TGTGCCAGCAGCATAGCGATCTCGAATAATGAGCAGTTCTTC	CASSIAISNNEQFF
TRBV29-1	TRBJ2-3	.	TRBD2	TGCAGCGTCGGACTAGCTATCACAGATACGCAGTATTTT	CSVGLAITDTQYF
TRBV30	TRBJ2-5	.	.	TGTGCCTGGAATAGAGTCACGGCGGAGACCCAGTACTTC	CAWNRVTAETQYF
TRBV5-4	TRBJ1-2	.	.	TGTGCCAGCAGCTTATTACAGGGAGATAGTGGCTACACCTTC	CASSLLQGDSGYTF
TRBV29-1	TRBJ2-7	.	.	TGCAGCGTTGAAGTTATAGACAGCTCCACCTACGAGCAGTACTTC	CSVEVIDSSTYEQYF
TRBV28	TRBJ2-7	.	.	TGTGCCAGCAGCTTAGTAGTCGGCCGGGACTACGAGCAGTACTTC	CASSLVVGRDYEQYF
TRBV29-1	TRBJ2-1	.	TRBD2	TGCAGCGTTGTTTTTGGGGGAGGGTCCCTCTTCTACAATGAGCAGTTCTTC	CSVVFGGGSLFYNEQFF
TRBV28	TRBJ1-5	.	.	TGTGCCAGCACCGCGGGGGGCGTTCAGCCCCAGCATTTT	CASTAGGVQPQHF
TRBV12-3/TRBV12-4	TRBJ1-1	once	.	TGTGCCAGCAGTTTTGAGATTCTGACAGGCGGTGAAGCTTTCTTT	CASSFEILTGGEAFF
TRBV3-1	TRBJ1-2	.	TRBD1	TGTGCCAGCAGCCAAGAGGGGACAGGGATCTCTGGCTACACCTTC	CASSQEGTGISGYTF
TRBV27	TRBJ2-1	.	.	TGTGCCAGCAGTTTATCGGCTAGCACCTACAATGAGCAGTTCTTC	CASSLSASTYNEQFF
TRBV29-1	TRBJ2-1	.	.	TGCAGCGTTGAACTCTATCGCCAGAAGCGATCCTACAATGAGCAGTTCTTC	CSVELYRQKRSYNEQFF
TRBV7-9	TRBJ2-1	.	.	TGTGCCAGCAGCTTAGCGAGACTCTCCCACAATGAGCAGTTCTTC	CASSLARLSHNEQFF
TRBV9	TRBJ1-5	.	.	TGTGCCAGCAGCGCCGGGGCAGGCAATCAGCCCCAGCATTTT	CASSAGAGNQPQHF
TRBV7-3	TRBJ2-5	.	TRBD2	TGTGCCAGCAGCCTAGCGGGAGGTGAAAAGACCCAGTACTTC	CASSLAGGEKTQYF
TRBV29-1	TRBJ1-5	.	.	TGCAGCGTTGGTCAGTCAGATAGCAATCAGCCCCAGCATTTT	CSVGQSDSNQPQHF
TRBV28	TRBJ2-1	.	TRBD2	TGTGCCAGCATCCATCCGGGAGGGCCGTGGAATGAGCAGTTCTTC	CASIHPGGPWNEQFF
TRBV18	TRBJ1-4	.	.	TGTGCCAGCTCACCCTCGCTCGGTGGCGAGGAAAAACTGTTTTTT	CASSPSLGGEEKLFF
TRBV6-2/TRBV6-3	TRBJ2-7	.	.	TGTGCCAGCACCAGGGGCGGGAGCTCCTACGAGCAGTACTTC	CASTRGGSSYEQYF
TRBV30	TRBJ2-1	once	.	TGTGCCTGGAGTCCCCGGCATGAGCAGTTCTTC	CAWSPRHEQFF